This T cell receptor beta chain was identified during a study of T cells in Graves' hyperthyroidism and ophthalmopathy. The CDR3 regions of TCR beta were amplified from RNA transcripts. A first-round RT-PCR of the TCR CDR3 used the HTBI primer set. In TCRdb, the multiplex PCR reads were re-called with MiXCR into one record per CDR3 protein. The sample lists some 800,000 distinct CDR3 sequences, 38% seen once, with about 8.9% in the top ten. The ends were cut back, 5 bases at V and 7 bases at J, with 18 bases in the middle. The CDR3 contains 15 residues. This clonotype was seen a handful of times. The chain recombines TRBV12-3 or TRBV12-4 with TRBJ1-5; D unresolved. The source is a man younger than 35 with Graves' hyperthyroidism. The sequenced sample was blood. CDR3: CASSPPGDGRQPQHF. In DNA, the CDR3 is TGTGCCAGCAGTCCCCCGGGAGACGGGAGGCAGCCCCAGCATTTT.